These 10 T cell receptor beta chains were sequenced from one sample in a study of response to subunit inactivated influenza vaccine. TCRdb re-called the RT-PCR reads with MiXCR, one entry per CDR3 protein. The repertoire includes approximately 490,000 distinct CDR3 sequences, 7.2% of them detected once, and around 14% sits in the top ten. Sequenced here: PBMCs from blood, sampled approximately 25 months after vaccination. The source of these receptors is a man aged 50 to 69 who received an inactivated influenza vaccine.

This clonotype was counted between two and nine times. The CDR3 region is CAISGTVTGELFF. The CDR3 DNA is TGTGCCATCAGTGGGACTGTCACCGGGGAGCTGTTTTTT. The rearrangement uses TRBV10-3 and TRBJ2-2; D might be TRBD2 (5 bases). Germline-derived CDR1 and CDR2 are ENHRY and SYGVKD. This CDR3 comprises 13 residues. Trimming pared 4 bases from V and 4 bases from J, leaving 7 bases between.

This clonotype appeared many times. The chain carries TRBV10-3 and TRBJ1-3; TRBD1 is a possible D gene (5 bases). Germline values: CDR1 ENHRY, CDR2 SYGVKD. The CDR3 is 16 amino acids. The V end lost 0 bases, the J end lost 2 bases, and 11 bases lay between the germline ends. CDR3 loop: CAISESSSGPGNTIYF. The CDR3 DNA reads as TGTGCCATCAGTGAGTCGTCTTCGGGGCCTGGAAACACCATATATTTT.

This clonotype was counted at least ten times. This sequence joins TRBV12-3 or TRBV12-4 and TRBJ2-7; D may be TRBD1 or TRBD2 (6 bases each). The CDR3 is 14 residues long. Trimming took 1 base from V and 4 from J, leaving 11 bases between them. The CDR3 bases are TGTGCCAGCAGTTTAGGTGGAGGGGGTTACGAGCAGTACTTC. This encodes CASSLGGGGYEQYF.

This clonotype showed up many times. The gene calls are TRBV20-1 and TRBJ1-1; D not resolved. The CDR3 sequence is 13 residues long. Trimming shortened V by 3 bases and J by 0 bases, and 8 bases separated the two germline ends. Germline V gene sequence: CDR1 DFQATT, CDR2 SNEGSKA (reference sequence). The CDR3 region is CSASWNLNTEAFF. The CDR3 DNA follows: TGCAGTGCTAGTTGGAATCTGAACACTGAAGCTTTCTTT.

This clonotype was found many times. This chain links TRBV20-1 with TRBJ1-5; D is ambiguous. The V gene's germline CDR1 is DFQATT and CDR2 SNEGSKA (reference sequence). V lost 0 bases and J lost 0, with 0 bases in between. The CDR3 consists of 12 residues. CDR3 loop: CSARDSNQPQHF. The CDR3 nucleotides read TGCAGTGCTAGAGATAGCAATCAGCCCCAGCATTTT.

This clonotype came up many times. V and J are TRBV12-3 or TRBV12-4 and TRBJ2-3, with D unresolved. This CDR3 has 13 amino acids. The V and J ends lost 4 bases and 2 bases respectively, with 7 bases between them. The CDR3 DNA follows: TGTGCCAGCAGTTGGTTAGACACAGATACGCAGTATTTT. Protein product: CASSWLDTDTQYF.

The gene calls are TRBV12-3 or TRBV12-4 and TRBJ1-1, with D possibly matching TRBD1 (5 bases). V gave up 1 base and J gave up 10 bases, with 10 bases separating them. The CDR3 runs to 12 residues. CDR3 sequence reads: CASSLGGTLAFF. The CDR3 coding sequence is TGTGCCAGCAGTTTAGGGGGCACCCTAGCTTTCTTT.

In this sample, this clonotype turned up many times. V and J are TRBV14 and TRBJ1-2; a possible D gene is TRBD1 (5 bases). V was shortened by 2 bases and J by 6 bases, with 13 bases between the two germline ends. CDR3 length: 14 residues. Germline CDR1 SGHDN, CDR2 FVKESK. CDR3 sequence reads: CASSQSRAGDGYTF. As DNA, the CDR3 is TGTGCCAGCAGCCAAAGCAGGGCCGGGGATGGCTACACCTTC.

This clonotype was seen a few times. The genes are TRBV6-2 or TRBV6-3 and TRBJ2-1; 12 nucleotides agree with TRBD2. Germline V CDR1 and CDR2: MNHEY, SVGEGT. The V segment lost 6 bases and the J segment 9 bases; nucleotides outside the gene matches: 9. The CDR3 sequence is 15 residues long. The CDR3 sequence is CASSHRLAGVGEQFF. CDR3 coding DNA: TGTGCCAGCAGCCACCGACTAGCGGGGGTAGGTGAGCAGTTCTTC.

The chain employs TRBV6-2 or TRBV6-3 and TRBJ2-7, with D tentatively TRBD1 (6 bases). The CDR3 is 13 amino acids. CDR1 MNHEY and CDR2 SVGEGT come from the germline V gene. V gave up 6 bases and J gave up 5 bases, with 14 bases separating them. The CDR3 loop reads CASRLTGFHEQYF. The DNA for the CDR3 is TGTGCCAGCAGACTGACAGGCTTTCACGAGCAGTACTTC.